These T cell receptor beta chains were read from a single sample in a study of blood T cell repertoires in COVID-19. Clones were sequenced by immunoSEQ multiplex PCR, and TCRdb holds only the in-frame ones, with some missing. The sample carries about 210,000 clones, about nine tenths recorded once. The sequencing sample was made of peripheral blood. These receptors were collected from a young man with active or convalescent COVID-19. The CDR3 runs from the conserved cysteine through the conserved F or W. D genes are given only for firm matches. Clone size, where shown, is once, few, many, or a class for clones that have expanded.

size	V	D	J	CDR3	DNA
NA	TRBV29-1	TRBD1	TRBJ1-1	CSVDSRRRTGGSEAFF	TGCAGCGTTGATAGTAGAAGAAGGACAGGGGGCTCTGAAGCTTTCTTT
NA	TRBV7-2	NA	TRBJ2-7	CASSGDRGSYEQYF	TGTGCCAGCAGCGGTGACCGAGGGTCCTACGAGCAGTACTTC
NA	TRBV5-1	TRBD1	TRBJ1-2	CASRERTGAGYGYTF	TGCGCCAGCAGAGAAAGGACAGGCGCCGGCTATGGCTACACCTTC
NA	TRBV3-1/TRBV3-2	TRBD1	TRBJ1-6	CASSPLDRTHSPLHF	TGTGCCAGCAGCCCATTGGACAGGACCCATTCACCCCTCCACTTT
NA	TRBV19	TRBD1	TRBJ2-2	CASSSRDSGETGELFF	TGTGCCAGTAGTTCCCGGGACAGTGGGGAGACCGGGGAGCTGTTTTTT
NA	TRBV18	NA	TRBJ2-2	CASSPPAGANTGELFF	TGTGCCAGCTCACCACCGGCGGGCGCGAACACCGGGGAGCTGTTTTTT
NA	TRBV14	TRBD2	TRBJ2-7	CASSQLTSGRGEQYF	TGTGCCAGCAGCCAACTTACTAGCGGGAGGGGCGAGCAGTACTTC
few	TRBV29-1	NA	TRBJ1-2	CSVGSINYGYTF	TGCAGCGTTGGGTCTATTAACTATGGCTACACCTTC
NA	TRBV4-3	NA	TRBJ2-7	CASSQDRGNYEQYF	TGCGCCAGCAGCCAAGACCGCGGTAACTACGAGCAGTACTTC
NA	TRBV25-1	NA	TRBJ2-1	CASSIPGIDEQFF	TGTGCCAGCAGTATTCCCGGGATCGATGAGCAGTTCTTC
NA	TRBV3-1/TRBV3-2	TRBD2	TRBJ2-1	CASSPRGERSYNEQFF	TGTGCCAGCAGCCCCCGGGGGGAGCGCTCCTACAATGAGCAGTTCTTC
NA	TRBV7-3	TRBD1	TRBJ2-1	CASSTDRGMGQFF	TGTGCCAGCAGCACGGACAGGGGGATGGGGCAGTTCTTC
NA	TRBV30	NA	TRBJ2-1	CAWVGGGYNEQFF	TGTGCCTGGGTGGGAGGGGGCTACAATGAGCAGTTCTTC
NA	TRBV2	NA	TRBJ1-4	CAIGKGGLSEKLFF	TGTGCCATCGGGAAAGGGGGATTGAGCGAAAAACTGTTTTTT
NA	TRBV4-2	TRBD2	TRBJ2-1	CASSHKGTSGPDLPYNEQFF	TGTGCCAGCAGCCACAAAGGGACTAGCGGGCCCGACTTACCCTACAATGAGCAGTTCTTC
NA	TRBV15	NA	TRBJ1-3	CATSTPRDSGNTIYF	TGTGCCACCAGCACCCCGAGGGACTCTGGAAACACCATATATTTT
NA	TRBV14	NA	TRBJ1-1	CASSAAGEGEAFF	TGTGCCAGCAGCGCGGCAGGGGAAGGTGAAGCTTTCTTT